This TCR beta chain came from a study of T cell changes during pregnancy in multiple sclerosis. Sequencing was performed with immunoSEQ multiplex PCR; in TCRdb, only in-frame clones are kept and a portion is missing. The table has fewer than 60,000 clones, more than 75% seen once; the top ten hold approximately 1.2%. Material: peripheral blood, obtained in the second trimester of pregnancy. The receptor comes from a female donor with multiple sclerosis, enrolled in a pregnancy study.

The CDR3 DNA sequence: TGTGCCAGCAGCCCGGCAGGGACAGGGATTTACGAGCAGTACTTC. Its protein is CASSPAGTGIYEQYF. The chain links TRBV5-5 to TRBJ2-7, with TRBD1 identical over 9 bases. Trimming took 4 bases from V and 4 from J; bases not matched to a gene: 9. The V gene's germline CDR1 is SGHKS and CDR2 YYEKEE (reference sequence). The CDR3 has 15 residues. Based on the CDR3 plus reference TRBV5-5 and TRBJ2-7, the full variable domain is DAGVTQSPTHLIKTRGQQVTLRCSPISGHKSVSWYQQVLGQGPQFIFQYYEKEERGRGNFPDRFSARQFPNYSSELNVNALLLGDSALYLCASSPAGTGIYEQYFGPGTRLTVT.